One T cell receptor (beta chain) is described in this entry. Germline-derived CDR1 and CDR2 are LGHNA and YSLEER. The CDR3 loop spans 15 amino acids. The germline V and J ends were trimmed by 5 bases and 6 bases, with 19 bases remaining between them. These data belong to a study of technical replicates of blood from several donors. Sequenced by immunoSEQ multiplex PCR; TCRdb stores in-frame clones only, minus some. Of approximately 82,000 clones listed, roughly 95% are singletons. V and J are TRBV4-3 and TRBJ1-2, with unresolved D. What was sequenced was T cells isolated from PBMCs. The clonotype comes from a human donor in good health. The CDR3 loop is CASSAGYMSSDGYTF. DNA of the CDR3: TGCGCCAGCAGCGCAGGTTACATGTCGTCCGATGGCTACACCTTC.